A selection of T cell receptor beta chains follows, all from one sample in a study of Tregs in tolerant kidney transplant recipients. TCRdb's table, derived via immunoSEQ multiplex PCR, lists solely in-frame clones and lacks some. The sample contains around 78,000 clones, around 93% of which appear only once. The sequences come from Tregs from blood, collected before the transplant. The receptors shown here come from a human donor who received a combined kidney and bone marrow transplant. Each CDR3 is given with its conserved first and last residue. D genes are given only for firm matches. The size entry is marked missing in some rows and otherwise reads once, few, many or a size class.

cdr3_aa: CASSSSLNGNQPQHF
v_call: TRBV27
d_call: .
cdr3_length: 15
j_call: TRBJ1-5
clone_size: .

cdr3_aa: CASSPSNTGELFF
v_call: TRBV7-3
d_call: .
cdr3_length: 13
j_call: TRBJ2-2
clone_size: few

cdr3_aa: CASRLAAEPSGSINEQFF
v_call: TRBV12-2
d_call: .
cdr3_length: 18
j_call: TRBJ2-1
clone_size: .

cdr3_aa: CASSQRAGEKLFF
v_call: TRBV18
d_call: .
cdr3_length: 13
j_call: TRBJ1-4
clone_size: few

cdr3_aa: CASSVTSGPYNEQFF
v_call: TRBV19
d_call: TRBD2
cdr3_length: 15
j_call: TRBJ2-1
clone_size: .

cdr3_aa: CASSVGRDNQPQHF
v_call: TRBV9
d_call: .
cdr3_length: 14
j_call: TRBJ1-5
clone_size: few

cdr3_aa: CASSPVGGLRHEQYF
v_call: TRBV27
d_call: .
cdr3_length: 15
j_call: TRBJ2-7
clone_size: .

cdr3_aa: CASRVRGSYSNQPQHF
v_call: TRBV6-6
d_call: .
cdr3_length: 16
j_call: TRBJ1-5
clone_size: .

cdr3_aa: CASSDPAGVGETQYF
v_call: TRBV19
d_call: TRBD2
cdr3_length: 15
j_call: TRBJ2-5
clone_size: .

cdr3_aa: CASSARDRASLSYNEQFF
v_call: TRBV9
d_call: TRBD1
cdr3_length: 18
j_call: TRBJ2-1
clone_size: .

cdr3_aa: CASSFVGTDYSGANVLTF
v_call: TRBV27
d_call: .
cdr3_length: 18
j_call: TRBJ2-6
clone_size: .

cdr3_aa: CASKSVGANVLTF
v_call: TRBV6-1
d_call: .
cdr3_length: 13
j_call: TRBJ2-6
clone_size: .

cdr3_aa: CASSLTSGRVTNIQYF
v_call: TRBV28
d_call: TRBD2
cdr3_length: 16
j_call: TRBJ2-4
clone_size: .

cdr3_aa: CASSLSHSGYEQYF
v_call: TRBV7-2
d_call: .
cdr3_length: 14
j_call: TRBJ2-7
clone_size: once